This TCR beta chain was observed in a study of blood T cell repertoires in COVID-19. Measured with immunoSEQ multiplex PCR; TCRdb has only the in-frame clones, and not every one. The profile covers under 140,000 clones, with 76% appearing a single time and 3.8% taken by the ten largest. V dropped 3 bases and J dropped 7; count of bases not matched to a gene: 9. The germline CDR1 and CDR2 sequences are KGHSH and LQKENI. The CDR3 extends over 14 amino acids. The sequence was collected from a woman of 80 years or more with acute or convalescent COVID-19. The sample consisted of peripheral blood. The V and J genes are TRBV18 and TRBJ2-7; 7 bases agree with TRBD1. CDR3 nucleotides: TGTGCCAGCTCACCCCAAGGGACAGCAGGTGAGCAGTACTTC. It translates to CASSPQGTAGEQYF.